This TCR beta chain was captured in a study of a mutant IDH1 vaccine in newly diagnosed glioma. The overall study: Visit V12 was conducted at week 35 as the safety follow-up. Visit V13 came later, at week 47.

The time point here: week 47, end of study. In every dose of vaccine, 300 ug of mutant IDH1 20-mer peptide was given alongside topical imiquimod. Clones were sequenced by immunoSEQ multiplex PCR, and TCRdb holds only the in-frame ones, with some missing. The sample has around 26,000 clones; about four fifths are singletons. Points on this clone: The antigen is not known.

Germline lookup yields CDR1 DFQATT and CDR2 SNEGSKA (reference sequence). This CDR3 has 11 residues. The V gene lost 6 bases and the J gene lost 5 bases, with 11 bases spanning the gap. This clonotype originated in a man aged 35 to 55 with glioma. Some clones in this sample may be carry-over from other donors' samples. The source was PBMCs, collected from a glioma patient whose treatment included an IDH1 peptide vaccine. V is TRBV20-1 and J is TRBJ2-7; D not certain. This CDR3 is CSASRPDEQYF. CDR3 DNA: TGCAGTGCCTCACGTCCTGACGAGCAGTACTTC.